The next 27 T cell receptor beta chains were all read from a single sample in a study of T cells in Graves' hyperthyroidism and ophthalmopathy. Amplified TCR beta CDR3 regions came from RNA transcripts. The TCR CDR3 was amplified in a first-round RT-PCR using the HTBI primer set. TCRdb recomputed calls from the multiplex PCR reads with MiXCR, one row per CDR3 protein. The table records around 300,000 distinct CDR3 sequences, 10% to 15% of them present only once. The sequenced material came from blood. These receptors were taken from a woman between 25 and 40 years old with Graves' hyperthyroidism that later progressed to Graves' ophthalmopathy.

This clonotype was counted at least ten times. The genes are TRBV6-1 and TRBJ2-1; D is ambiguous. Germline V gives CDR1 MNHNS, CDR2 SASEGT. The CDR3 is 15 amino acids. The DNA of the CDR3 is TGTGCTATCAGCAGTGAAGTGAGCAGCTACAATGAGCAGTTCTTC. Amino acid sequence: CAISSEVSSYNEQFF.

This clonotype was seen ten or more times. This chain uses TRBV6-1 with TRBJ1-4; D is unclear. Germline V gene data show CDR1 as MNHNS and CDR2 as SASEGT. V lost 5 bases, J lost 8 bases, and 15 bases lay in between. The CDR3 consists of 14 residues. For the CDR3, the DNA is TGTGCCAGCAGTTTACAGCGGGCTGGGGAAAAACTGTTTTTT. This gives the protein CASSLQRAGEKLFF.

This clonotype was seen many times. This chain links TRBV27 with TRBJ1-6; D is uncertain. Germline V gives CDR1 MNHEY, CDR2 SMNVEV (reference sequence). V was pared by 6 bases and J by 0 bases, with 12 bases between. This CDR3 region has 16 residues. Here the CDR3 DNA reads TGTGCCAGCAGCTTAGAAGGGAGCTCCTATAATTCACCCCTCCACTTT. This encodes CASSLEGSSYNSPLHF.

The chain recombines TRBV7-8 with TRBJ2-3, with TRBD2 matching over 7 bases. Germline V gene lookup returns CDR1 SGHVS and CDR2 FQNEAQ. This CDR3 region has 15 residues. Trimming cost V 4 bases and J 3 bases; bases outside gene matches: 7. The CDR3 DNA reads as TGTGCCAGCAGCTCGGCGGGAGTTGGTACAGATACGCAGTATTTT. This codes for CASSSAGVGTDTQYF.

This clonotype was counted ten times or more. The chain employs TRBV11-2 and TRBJ2-1; D remains ambiguous. From germline, CDR1 is SGHAT and CDR2 FQNNGV. The CDR3 totals 15 residues. Trimming removed 5 bases from V and 5 bases from J, with 16 bases in between. CDR3 nucleotide sequence: TGTGCCAGCAGCCGTGGGGTAGAGTCGAACAATGAGCAGTTCTTC. This codes for CASSRGVESNNEQFF.

This clonotype was seen repeatedly, ten times or more. The chain recombines TRBV5-6 with TRBJ1-1, with 7 bases that match TRBD1. Germline V gives CDR1 SGHDT, CDR2 YYEEEE. The CDR3 has 16 residues. The J segment lost 4 bases and the V segment lost 3 bases, leaving 12 bases of the junction unmatched. This CDR3 reads CASSSTPTGRITEAFF. Here the CDR3 DNA reads TGTGCCAGCAGCTCAACCCCGACAGGGAGAATCACTGAAGCTTTCTTT.

This clonotype appeared a few times. V is TRBV19 and J is TRBJ2-1, with D tentatively TRBD1 (6 bases). Germline V gene data show CDR1 as LNHDA and CDR2 as SQIVND (reference sequence). The CDR3 covers 11 residues. The ends were cut back, 5 bases at V and 14 bases at J, with 13 bases in the middle. The CDR3 sequence is CASSPGHGEFF. The CDR3 DNA follows: TGTGCCAGTAGTCCGGGACACGGAGAGTTCTTC.

The gene calls are TRBV19 and TRBJ1-2, with TRBD1 identical over 7 bases. The germline CDR1 and CDR2 sequences are LNHDA and SQIVND (reference sequence). Unmatched junction bases numbered 9, after V lost 3 bases and J lost 5 bases. This CDR3 is built from 15 residues. The CDR3 loop reads CASSILGGGQYGYTF. The CDR3 bases are TGTGCCAGTAGTATTCTCGGAGGGGGCCAGTATGGCTACACCTTC.

This clonotype was detected many times. The chain's CDR3 is CASSYSAKQHRSTDTQYF. CDR3 DNA: TGTGCCAGCAGTTACTCGGCCAAACAGCATAGAAGCACAGATACGCAGTATTTT. The chain carries TRBV6-2 or TRBV6-3 and TRBJ2-3; D not resolved. Germline values: CDR1 MNHEY, CDR2 SVGEGT. The CDR3 length is 18 residues. Trimming took off 0 bases at V and 0 bases at J, with 16 bases between the two ends.

This clonotype came up many times. The rearrangement uses TRBV2 and TRBJ2-7; D is undetermined. The CDR3 loop spans 14 amino acids. The V end lost 2 bases, the J end lost 3 bases, and 11 bases lay between the germline ends. CDR1 is SNHLY, CDR2 FYNNEI, per germline. For the CDR3, the DNA is TGTGCCAGCAGTGAAACACGTTTGGACTACGAGCAGTACTTC. This gives the protein CASSETRLDYEQYF.

This clonotype was recorded once. A much larger clonotype is one base distant, so this may be a read error. The CDR3 sequence is CASSSSGQGRPAGELFF. Written as DNA, the CDR3 is TGTGCCAGCAGTTCATCCGGACAGGGGAGGCCGGCCGGGGAGCTGTTTTTT. V and J are TRBV28 and TRBJ2-2, with 9 bases lining up with TRBD1. Germline V gene data show CDR1 as MDHEN and CDR2 as SYDVKM. The V and J ends lost 4 bases and 6 bases, in that order; junction bases with no gene match: 12. The CDR3 contains 17 residues.

Many counts were recorded for this clonotype. The chain has TRBV4-1 and TRBJ2-7; a weak D match, TRBD2 (6 bases). Germline V CDR1 and CDR2: MGHRA, YSYEKL. This CDR3 contains 15 residues. V was trimmed by 4 bases and J by 4 bases, leaving 17 bases between them. This CDR3 is CASSLPTGTPYEQYF. The CDR3 DNA reads TGCGCCAGCAGCCTACCGACCGGGACTCCATACGAGCAGTACTTC.

This clonotype occurred many times. V gene TRBV11-3 combines with J gene TRBJ2-7, with 7 positions matching TRBD1. The CDR3 consists of 14 residues. The V gene end was trimmed by 5 bases and the J gene end by 2 bases; junction bases not matched to a gene: 6. Per germline, CDR1 SGHNT and CDR2 YENEEA. CDR3 sequence reads: CASSAGGRTYEQYF. The CDR3 DNA sequence: TGTGCCAGCAGCGCAGGGGGTAGAACCTACGAGCAGTACTTC.

The table lists this clonotype with many counts. The chain recombines TRBV7-9 with TRBJ1-1; D might be TRBD1 (5 bases). The CDR3 has 13 residues. Trimming shortened V by 6 bases and J by 4 bases, and 12 bases separated the two germline ends. Germline V gives CDR1 SEHNR, CDR2 FQNEAQ (reference sequence). In DNA form, the CDR3 reads TGTGCCAGCAGGTCTGGAGGGGCCACTGAAGCTTTCTTT. This gives the protein CASRSGGATEAFF. The entire variable domain, with the rest obtained from reference TRBV7-9 and TRBJ1-1, is as follows: DTGVSQNPRHKITKRGQNVTFRCDPISEHNRLYWYRQTLGQGPEFLTYFQNEAQLEKSRLLSDRFSAERPKGSFSTLEIQRTEQGDSAMYLCASRSGGATEAFFGQGTRLTVV.

This clonotype was counted many times. The rearrangement links TRBV6-2 or TRBV6-3 to TRBJ2-7, with 8 bases that match TRBD2. The germline gives CDR1 MNHEY, CDR2 SVGEGT. V dropped 0 bases and J dropped 6; count of bases not matched to a gene: 7. The CDR3 is made up of 15 amino acids. The CDR3 bases are TGTGCCAGCAGTTACTCGGGGCGGGAGGTCGGCGAGCAGTACTTC. Amino acid sequence: CASSYSGREVGEQYF.

This clonotype was recorded at least ten times. The J gene is TRBJ1-1, the V gene TRBV11-2, with 8 bases fitting TRBD1. The CDR3 has 15 residues. With V trimmed by 1 base and J by 4 bases, 5 bases remained unmatched. The germline gives CDR1 SGHAT, CDR2 FQNNGV. The CDR3 region has the DNA TGTGCCAGCAGCTTAGGGACAGGGTGGGGCACTGAAGCTTTCTTT. It is translated as CASSLGTGWGTEAFF. The whole variable domain, filled in from reference TRBV11-2 and TRBJ1-1, reads EAGVAQSPRYKIIEKRQSVAFWCNPISGHATLYWYQQILGQGPKLLIQFQNNGVVDDSQLPKDRFSAERLKGVDSTLKIQPAKLEDSAVYLCASSLGTGWGTEAFFGQGTRLTVV.

This clonotype was seen many times. The chain uses TRBV12-3 or TRBV12-4 and TRBJ1-2; TRBD1 aligns across 8 bases. The CDR3 extends over 16 amino acids. The junction had 14 bases not matched to a gene; V was cut back by 6 bases and J by 5 bases. The CDR3 is CASSPGQGMVFYGYTF. The CDR3 bases are TGTGCCAGCAGCCCAGGACAGGGCATGGTTTTTTATGGCTACACCTTC.

This clonotype was counted only a few times. The CDR3 loop reads CAWKTGWREKLFF. The CDR3 nucleotides read TGTGCCTGGAAGACAGGATGGCGTGAAAAACTGTTTTTT. The gene calls are TRBV30 and TRBJ1-4, with D possibly TRBD1 on 6 matching bases. Germline V CDR1 and CDR2: GTSNPN, SVGIG (reference sequence). Trimming cost V 4 bases and J 7 bases, with 13 bases left between them. The CDR3 runs 13 residues.

In its sample, this clonotype was seen many times. J is TRBJ2-3 and V is TRBV7-3, with 8 bases fitting TRBD1. The germline V gene has CDR1 SGHTA and CDR2 FQGTGA. Trimming removed 5 bases from V and 6 bases from J; junction bases left unmatched: 4. CDR3 length: 13 amino acids. The CDR3 here is CASSLQGADTQYF. The CDR3 DNA sequence: TGTGCCAGCAGCCTCCAGGGGGCCGATACGCAGTATTTT. Based on the CDR3 plus reference TRBV7-3 and TRBJ2-3, the full variable domain is GAGVSQTPSNKVTEKGKYVELRCDPISGHTALYWYRQSLGQGPEFLIYFQGTGAADDSGLPNDRFFAVRPEGSVSTLKIQRTERGDSAVYLCASSLQGADTQYFGPGTRLTVL.

This clonotype appeared many times. The CDR3 DNA reads TGTGCCAGCAGTGTAGAGGTAGTTAACACCATATATTTT. Its protein is CASSVEVVNTIYF. The chain links TRBV2 to TRBJ1-3; D gene unclear. Germline loops: CDR1 SNHLY, CDR2 FYNNEI. The CDR3 length is 13 residues. The V end was cut by 4 bases, the J end by 7 bases, with 11 bases between.

This clonotype was counted many times. The rearrangement joins TRBV9 to TRBJ2-1; D tentatively fits TRBD1 or TRBD2 (5 bases each). There are 14 residues in the CDR3. V lost 3 bases to trimming and J lost 7 bases, with 14 bases between them. The germline V gene has CDR1 SGDLS and CDR2 YYNGEE. CDR3 nucleotide sequence: TGTGCCAGCAGCGGGGACCAATTGGGGAATGAGCAGTTCTTC. Its translation is CASSGDQLGNEQFF.

The sample holds many counts of this clonotype. The rearrangement links TRBV12-3 or TRBV12-4 to TRBJ2-1, with 11 nucleotides matching TRBD2. J lost 8 bases, V lost 5 bases, and 5 bases had no gene match. There are 14 residues in the CDR3. For the CDR3, the DNA is TGTGCCAGCAGTCCGACTAGCGGGAAATATGAGCAGTTCTTC. Protein product: CASSPTSGKYEQFF.

In its sample, this clonotype was seen many times. The J gene is TRBJ1-5, the V gene TRBV6-5; D might be TRBD1 (6 bases). Looked up from germline, CDR1 is MNHEY and CDR2 is SVGAGI. The germline V and J ends were trimmed by 0 bases and 3 bases, with 12 bases remaining between them. The CDR3 extends over 16 amino acids. CDR3 bases: TGTGCCAGCAGTTACTCGTCTAGGGGGGACAATCAGCCCCAGCATTTT. Amino acid sequence: CASSYSSRGDNQPQHF.

The table lists this clonotype with many counts. The genes are TRBV7-2 and TRBJ2-2; a possible D gene is TRBD1 (5 bases). Trimming took 4 bases from V and 3 from J, leaving 9 bases between them. Per germline, CDR1 SGHTA and CDR2 FQGNSA. The length of the CDR3 is 14 residues. The CDR3 reads CASSYRQYTGELFF. DNA of the CDR3: TGTGCCAGCAGCTATCGACAGTACACCGGGGAGCTGTTTTTT. The variable domain in full, completed from reference TRBV7-2 and TRBJ2-2, reads GAGVSQSPSNKVTEKGKDVELRCDPISGHTALYWYRQSLGQGLEFLIYFQGNSAPDKSGLPSDRFSAERTGGSVSTLTIQRTQQEDSAVYLCASSYRQYTGELFFGEGSRLTVL.

This clonotype was counted a few times. This sequence joins TRBV14 and TRBJ1-1; 9 bases are a match to TRBD1. The CDR3 consists of 14 residues. V trimming: 6 bases; J trimming: 4 bases; junction bases outside the gene matches: 6. Germline V gene lookup returns CDR1 SGHDN and CDR2 FVKESK. The CDR3 sequence is CASSIQGAGTEAFF. Written as DNA, the CDR3 is TGTGCCAGCAGTATACAGGGGGCAGGCACTGAAGCTTTCTTT.

This clonotype was seen only a few times. The V gene is TRBV3-2, the J gene TRBJ2-7; TRBD2, as called in the table, went unchecked against the DNA. TRBV3-2 is listed as a pseudogene. The CDR3 consists of 18 residues. CDR3 DNA: TGTGCCAGCATACGAACCCTAATACTAGCGGGCCCCTCCTACGAGCAGTACTTC. This encodes CASIRTLILAGPSYEQYF.

The V gene is TRBV9, the J gene TRBJ2-7; D unclear. V lost 4 bases and J 4 bases, leaving 12 bases between the germline ends. The CDR3 length is 13 residues. Germline-derived CDR1 and CDR2 are SGDLS and YYNGEE. This CDR3 is CASSPLLGYEQYF. DNA of the CDR3: TGTGCCAGCAGCCCACTTCTGGGTTACGAGCAGTACTTC.